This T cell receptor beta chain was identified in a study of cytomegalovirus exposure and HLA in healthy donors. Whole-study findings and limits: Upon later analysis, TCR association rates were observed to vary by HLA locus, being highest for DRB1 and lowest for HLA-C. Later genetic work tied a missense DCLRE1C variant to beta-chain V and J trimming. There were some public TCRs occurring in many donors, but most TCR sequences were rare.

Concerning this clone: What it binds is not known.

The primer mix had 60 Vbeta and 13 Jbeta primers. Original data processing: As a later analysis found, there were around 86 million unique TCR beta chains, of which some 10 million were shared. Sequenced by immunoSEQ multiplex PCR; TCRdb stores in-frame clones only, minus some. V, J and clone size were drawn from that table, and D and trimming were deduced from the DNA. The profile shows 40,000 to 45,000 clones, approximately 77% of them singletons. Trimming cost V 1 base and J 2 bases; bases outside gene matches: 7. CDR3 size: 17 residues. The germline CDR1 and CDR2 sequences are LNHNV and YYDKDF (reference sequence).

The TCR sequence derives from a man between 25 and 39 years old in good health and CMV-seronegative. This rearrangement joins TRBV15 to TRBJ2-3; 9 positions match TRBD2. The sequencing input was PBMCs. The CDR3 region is CATSRGLAGKYTDTQYF. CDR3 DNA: TGTGCCACCAGCAGAGGGCTAGCGGGAAAGTACACAGATACGCAGTATTTT.